These 10 T cell receptor beta chains originate from one sample sequenced in a study of blood T cell repertoires in COVID-19. Sequenced by immunoSEQ multiplex PCR; TCRdb stores in-frame clones only, minus some. Of approximately 210,000 clones in the sample, about 88% are singletons; the top ten hold around 5.9%. The material sequenced was peripheral blood. The source is a woman in her 40s who had recovered from COVID-19.

This rearrangement joins TRBV7-3 to TRBJ2-2; 10 nucleotides align to TRBD2. This CDR3 contains 16 residues. The ends lost 5 bases at V and 6 bases at J; junction bases unmatched: 9. Germline V CDR1 and CDR2: SGHTA, FQGTGA. The CDR3 nucleotides read TGTGCCAGCAGCCCACAGAGCGGGAGGGCCGCCGGGGAGCTGTTTTTT. It specifies CASSPQSGRAAGELFF.

This clone was found a few times. V is TRBV7-9 and J is TRBJ2-1; a weak D match, TRBD2 (5 bases). The CDR3 runs 17 residues. Trimming pared 4 bases from V and 5 bases from J, leaving 21 bases between. The germline CDR1 and CDR2 sequences are SEHNR and FQNEAQ (reference sequence). The CDR3: CASSSGVSATVHNEQFF. CDR3 bases: TGTGCCAGCAGCTCCGGGGTGTCAGCGACGGTACACAATGAGCAGTTCTTC. Combining the CDR3 with reference TRBV7-9 and TRBJ2-1 gives the whole variable domain DTGVSQNPRHKITKRGQNVTFRCDPISEHNRLYWYRQTLGQGPEFLTYFQNEAQLEKSRLLSDRFSAERPKGSFSTLEIQRTEQGDSAMYLCASSSGVSATVHNEQFFGPGTRLTVL.

This chain joins TRBV2 and TRBJ2-1; D is ambiguous. Trimming took off 0 bases at V and 8 bases at J, with 5 bases between the two ends. The CDR3 runs to 12 residues. Germline lookup yields CDR1 SNHLY and CDR2 FYNNEI. The CDR3 DNA sequence: TGTGCCAGCAGTGAAGCGCGGTATGAGCAGTTCTTC. Translated: CASSEARYEQFF.

V and J are TRBV19 and TRBJ2-7, with D possibly being TRBD2 (6 bases). V gave up 5 bases and J gave up 3 bases, with 11 bases separating them. The CDR3 covers 13 residues. Looked up from germline, CDR1 is LNHDA and CDR2 is SQIVND (reference sequence). CDR3 sequence: CASSPYGGYEQYF. In DNA, the CDR3 is TGTGCCAGTAGTCCGTACGGGGGCTACGAGCAGTACTTC.

The genes are TRBV7-6 and TRBJ2-7; D perhaps matches TRBD1 (6 bases). V lost 11 bases, J lost 3 bases, and 11 bases lay in between. This CDR3 region has 11 residues. Germline values: CDR1 SGHVS, CDR2 FNYEAQ. The CDR3 region has the DNA TGTGCCCAGGGGTCTTACTACGAGCAGTACTTC. Protein: CAQGSYYEQYF.

The chain employs TRBV28 and TRBJ2-2, with 8 nucleotides matching TRBD1. Germline V gene data show CDR1 as MDHEN and CDR2 as SYDVKM. V shed 6 bases, J shed 3 bases, and the junction held 24 bases outside the gene matches. The CDR3 is 21 residues long. CDR3 nucleotide sequence: TGTGCCAGCAGCCCCCAAATTTTGCCCTACTCCGGACAGGGTGACACCGGGGAGCTGTTTTTT. Residues: CASSPQILPYSGQGDTGELFF.

The chain links TRBV19 to TRBJ1-1; 8 bases align to TRBD1. The CDR3 runs to 15 residues. With V trimmed by 5 bases and J by 2 bases, 7 bases remained unmatched. Germline-derived CDR1 and CDR2 are LNHDA and SQIVND (reference sequence). The CDR3 loop reads CASSPQGAVNTEAFF. DNA of the CDR3: TGTGCCAGTAGTCCGCAGGGGGCCGTCAACACTGAAGCTTTCTTT.

The rearrangement links TRBV4-2 to TRBJ2-7, with D possibly TRBD2 on 5 matching bases. The CDR3 runs 15 residues. The germline V and J ends were trimmed by 0 bases and 0 bases, with 9 bases remaining between them. Germline CDR1 LGHNA, CDR2 YNFKEQ. The CDR3 DNA is TGTGCCAGCAGCCAAGACCGGGAAAGCTCCTACGAGCAGTACTTC. Amino acids: CASSQDRESSYEQYF.

V and J are TRBV5-1 and TRBJ2-1; 9 bases align to TRBD2. CDR1 is SGHRS, CDR2 YFSETQ, per germline. Trimming took 0 bases from V and 8 from J; bases not matched to a gene: 12. This CDR3 comprises 17 residues. The CDR3 is CASSLEGLAGAWDEQFF. For the CDR3, the DNA is TGCGCCAGCAGCTTGGAGGGCTTAGCGGGAGCTTGGGATGAGCAGTTCTTC.

This clone was recorded at least ten times. The rearrangement links TRBV29-1 to TRBJ2-1; TRBD2 matches 15 bases. The germline gives CDR1 SQVTM, CDR2 ANQGSEA. The trim removed 6 bases at V and 9 bases at J, leaving 9 bases unmatched. The CDR3 length is 15 residues. The CDR3 DNA reads TGCAGCGTCTCGGGACTAGCGGGGGGATACGGTGAGCAGTTCTTC. It is translated as CSVSGLAGGYGEQFF.